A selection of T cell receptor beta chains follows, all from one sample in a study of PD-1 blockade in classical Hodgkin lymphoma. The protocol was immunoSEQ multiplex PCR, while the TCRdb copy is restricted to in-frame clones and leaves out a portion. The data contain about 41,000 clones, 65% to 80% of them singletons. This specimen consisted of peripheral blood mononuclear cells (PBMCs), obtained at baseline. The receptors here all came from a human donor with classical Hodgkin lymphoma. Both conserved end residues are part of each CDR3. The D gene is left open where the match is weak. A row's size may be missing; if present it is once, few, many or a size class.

CDR3nt: TGTGCCAGCAGCTTACGGAGGGAAAGGTACGAGCAGTACTTC
CDR3aa: CASSLRRERYEQYF
j_gene: TRBJ2-7
d_gene: NA
v_gene: TRBV7-7
abundance: NA

CDR3nt: TGTGCCAGCAGCTTGGGTGACTACACCTACGAGCAGTACTTC
CDR3aa: CASSLGDYTYEQYF
j_gene: TRBJ2-7
d_gene: NA
v_gene: TRBV5-4
abundance: NA

CDR3nt: TGTGCCAGCAGCTTATTGTCGACGGGACGGCAATATTTT
CDR3aa: CASSLLSTGRQYF
j_gene: TRBJ2-2
d_gene: NA
v_gene: TRBV7-3
abundance: many

CDR3nt: TGTGCCAGCAGTTGGGGACAGCGCTACGAGCAGTACTTC
CDR3aa: CASSWGQRYEQYF
j_gene: TRBJ2-7
d_gene: TRBD1
v_gene: TRBV27
abundance: NA

CDR3nt: TGCGCCAGCAGCTTACAGACAGGGGGCTACGAGCAGTACTTC
CDR3aa: CASSLQTGGYEQYF
j_gene: TRBJ2-7
d_gene: TRBD1
v_gene: TRBV5-1
abundance: NA

CDR3nt: TGTGCCAGCAGCTTAGCTGGGGGTCGGACCTACAATGAGCAGTTCTTC
CDR3aa: CASSLAGGRTYNEQFF
j_gene: TRBJ2-1
d_gene: NA
v_gene: TRBV7-2
abundance: NA

CDR3nt: TGTGCCAGCAGCGTTCGGACAGGGGGTTACAATGAGCAGTTCTTC
CDR3aa: CASSVRTGGYNEQFF
j_gene: TRBJ2-1
d_gene: TRBD1
v_gene: TRBV9
abundance: NA

CDR3nt: TGTGCCAGTAGTGAGGCTAGCGGGAGTCTGTATGAGCAGTTCTTC
CDR3aa: CASSEASGSLYEQFF
j_gene: TRBJ2-1
d_gene: TRBD2
v_gene: TRBV19
abundance: few

CDR3nt: TGTGCCATCAGTGACTTAGCGGGAACCTACAATGAGCAGTTCTTC
CDR3aa: CAISDLAGTYNEQFF
j_gene: TRBJ2-1
d_gene: TRBD2
v_gene: TRBV10-3
abundance: NA

CDR3nt: TGTGCCAGCAGCCCCCGTGGGGGTAACTCTGGAAACACCATATATTTT
CDR3aa: CASSPRGGNSGNTIYF
j_gene: TRBJ1-3
d_gene: NA
v_gene: TRBV7-2
abundance: NA

CDR3nt: TGTGCCAGCAGCCCCCGGGACAGCCGCACCGGGGAGCTGTTTTTT
CDR3aa: CASSPRDSRTGELFF
j_gene: TRBJ2-2
d_gene: TRBD1
v_gene: TRBV5-6
abundance: once

CDR3nt: TGTGCCAGCTATAAGGAGCGCCAGCAAGAGACCCAGTACTTC
CDR3aa: CASYKERQQETQYF
j_gene: TRBJ2-5
d_gene: NA
v_gene: TRBV2
abundance: NA

CDR3nt: TGTGCCAGCAGTGGGGGGACAGGGATAGCTGAAGCTTTCTTT
CDR3aa: CASSGGTGIAEAFF
j_gene: TRBJ1-1
d_gene: TRBD1
v_gene: TRBV2
abundance: NA

CDR3nt: TGTGCCAGCAGTCCGACGGACTCGTACAGGGAGACCCAGTACTTC
CDR3aa: CASSPTDSYRETQYF
j_gene: TRBJ2-5
d_gene: NA
v_gene: TRBV6-5
abundance: few

CDR3nt: TGTGCCAGCAATCTCGATCCCGGCAGGGCCTTGAACACTGAAGCTTTCTTT
CDR3aa: CASNLDPGRALNTEAFF
j_gene: TRBJ1-1
d_gene: NA
v_gene: TRBV5-5
abundance: NA

CDR3nt: TGTGCCATCTGTATGTCGCGGCAAGAGACCCAGTACTTC
CDR3aa: CAICMSRQETQYF
j_gene: TRBJ2-5
d_gene: NA
v_gene: TRBV10-3
abundance: NA

CDR3nt: TGTGCCAGCAGTGAATACAATGAGCAGTTCTTC
CDR3aa: CASSEYNEQFF
j_gene: TRBJ2-1
d_gene: NA
v_gene: TRBV2
abundance: few

CDR3nt: TGTGCCAGCAGCCCAAATGGACCTACTCAGTACTTC
CDR3aa: CASSPNGPTQYF
j_gene: TRBJ2-4
d_gene: NA
v_gene: TRBV7-9
abundance: few

CDR3nt: TGTGCCAGCAGTCCCTCGGTAGGTGGCTACACCTTC
CDR3aa: CASSPSVGGYTF
j_gene: TRBJ1-2
d_gene: NA
v_gene: TRBV6-5
abundance: NA

CDR3nt: TGTGCCAGCAGTTTAGACACAGGGAAAGAGACCCAGTACTTC
CDR3aa: CASSLDTGKETQYF
j_gene: TRBJ2-5
d_gene: NA
v_gene: TRBV28
abundance: NA